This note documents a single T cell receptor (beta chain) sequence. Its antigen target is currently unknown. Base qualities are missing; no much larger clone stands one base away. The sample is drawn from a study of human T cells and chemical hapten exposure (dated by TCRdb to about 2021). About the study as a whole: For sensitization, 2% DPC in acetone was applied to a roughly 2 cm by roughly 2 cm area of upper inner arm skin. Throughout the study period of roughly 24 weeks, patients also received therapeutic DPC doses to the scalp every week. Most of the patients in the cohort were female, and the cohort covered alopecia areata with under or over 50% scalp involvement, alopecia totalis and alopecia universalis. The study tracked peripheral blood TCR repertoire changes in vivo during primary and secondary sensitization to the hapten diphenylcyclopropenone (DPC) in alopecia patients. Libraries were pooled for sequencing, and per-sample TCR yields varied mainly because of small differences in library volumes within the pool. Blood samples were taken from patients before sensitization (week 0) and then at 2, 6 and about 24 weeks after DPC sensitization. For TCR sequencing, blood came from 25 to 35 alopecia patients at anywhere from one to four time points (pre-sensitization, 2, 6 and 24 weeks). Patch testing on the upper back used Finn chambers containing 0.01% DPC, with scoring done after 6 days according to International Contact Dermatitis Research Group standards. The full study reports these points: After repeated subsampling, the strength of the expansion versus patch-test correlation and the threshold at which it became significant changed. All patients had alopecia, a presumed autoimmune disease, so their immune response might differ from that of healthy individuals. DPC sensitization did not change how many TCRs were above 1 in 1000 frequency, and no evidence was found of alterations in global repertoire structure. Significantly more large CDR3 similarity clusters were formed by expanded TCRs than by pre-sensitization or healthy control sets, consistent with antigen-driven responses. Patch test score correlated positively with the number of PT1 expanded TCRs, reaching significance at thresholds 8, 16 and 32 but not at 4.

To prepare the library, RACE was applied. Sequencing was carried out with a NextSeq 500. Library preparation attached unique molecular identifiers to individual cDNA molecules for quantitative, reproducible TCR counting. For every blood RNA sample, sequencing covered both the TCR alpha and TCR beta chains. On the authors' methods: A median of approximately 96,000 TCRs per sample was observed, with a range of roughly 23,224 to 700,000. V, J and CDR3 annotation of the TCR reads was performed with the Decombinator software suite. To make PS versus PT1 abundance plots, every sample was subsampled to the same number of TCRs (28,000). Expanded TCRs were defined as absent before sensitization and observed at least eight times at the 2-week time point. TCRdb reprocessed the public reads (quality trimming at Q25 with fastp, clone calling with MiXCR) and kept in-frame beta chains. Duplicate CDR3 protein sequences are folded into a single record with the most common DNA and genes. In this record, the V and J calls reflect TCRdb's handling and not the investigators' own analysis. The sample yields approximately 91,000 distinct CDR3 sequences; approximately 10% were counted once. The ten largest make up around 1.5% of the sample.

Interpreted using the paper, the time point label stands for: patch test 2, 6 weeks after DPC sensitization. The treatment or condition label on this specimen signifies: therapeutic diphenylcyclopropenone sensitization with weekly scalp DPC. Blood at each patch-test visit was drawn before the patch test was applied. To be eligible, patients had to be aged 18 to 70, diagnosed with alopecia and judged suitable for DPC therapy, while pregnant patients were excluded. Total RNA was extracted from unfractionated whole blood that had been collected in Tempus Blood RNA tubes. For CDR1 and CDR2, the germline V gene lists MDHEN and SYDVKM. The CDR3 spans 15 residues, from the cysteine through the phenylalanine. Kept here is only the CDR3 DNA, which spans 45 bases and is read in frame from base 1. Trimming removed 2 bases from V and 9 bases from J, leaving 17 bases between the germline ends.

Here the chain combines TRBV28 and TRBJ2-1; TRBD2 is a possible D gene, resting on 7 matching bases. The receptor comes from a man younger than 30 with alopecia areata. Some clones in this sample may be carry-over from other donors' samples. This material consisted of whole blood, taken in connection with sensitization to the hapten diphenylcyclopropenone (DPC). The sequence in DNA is TGTGCCAGCAGTTTAAGGCTCGGGGGGCGGGCTGAGCAGTTCTTC. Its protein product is CASSLRLGGRAEQFF.